The entry below describes one TCR beta chain. This entry is derived from a study of blood T cell repertoires in COVID-19. Background on the study: In each case, the material was cDNA or gDNA derived from T cells, B-cell-depleted T cells, or PBMCs.

Measured with immunoSEQ multiplex PCR; TCRdb has only the in-frame clones, and not every one. Among around 150,000 clones listed, around 84% were seen once. V was clipped by 4 bases and J by 2 bases; unmatched bases: 10. The CDR3 runs 16 residues. In germline, CDR1 is SGHTS, CDR2 YDEGEE. V and J are TRBV5-8 and TRBJ2-3; 7 bases match TRBD1. The TCR was taken from a man aged 65-85 years with acute or convalescent COVID-19. Sequencing was done on a sample of peripheral blood. The CDR3 DNA is TGTGCCAGCAGCCTCCGAAGGGACAGTTCCACAGATACGCAGTATTTT. It yields the protein CASSLRRDSSTDTQYF.